The 21 T cell receptor beta chains in this list originate from one sample, sequenced in a study of blood T cell repertoires in COVID-19 (dated by TCRdb to the early 2020s). Receptors were amplified or captured by the immunoSEQ multiplex PCR assay. TCRdb provides this immuneACCESS table in a form limited to in-frame rearrangements. Some clones are lacking; in checked studies, under half of them reflect an unresolved V gene, and why the rest are absent is not known. The sample includes about 59,000 clones, with roughly 87% observed a single time. The ten largest make up more than 4.5% of the sample. Sequencing input: peripheral blood. The receptors come from a man at least 80 years old in a cohort sampled during active COVID-19.

This chain connects TRBV9 to TRBJ1-1; D gene ambiguous. CDR1 is SGDLS, CDR2 YYNGEE, per germline. The CDR3 totals 14 residues. The ends were cut back, 0 bases at V and 3 bases at J, with 9 bases in the middle. This chain's CDR3 is CASSVDFRDTEAFF. CDR3 DNA sequence: TGTGCCAGCAGCGTAGATTTCCGAGACACTGAAGCTTTCTTT.

The chain couples TRBV5-4 to TRBJ2-1; TRBD2 agrees at 10 bases. CDR3 size: 17 residues. Germline values: CDR1 SGHNT, CDR2 YYREEE (reference sequence). V lost 0 bases and J lost 8; bases outside the gene matches: 11. The CDR3 bases are TGTGCCAGCAGCTTGGCCCCCCTAGCGGGAGAGCCCGATGAGCAGTTCTTC. It translates to CASSLAPLAGEPDEQFF.

V gene TRBV19 combines with J gene TRBJ1-3; tentative D call: TRBD1 (6 bases). Trimming took off 2 bases at V and 1 base at J, with 18 bases between the two ends. The CDR3 has 18 amino acids. Germline V lookup: CDR1 LNHDA, CDR2 SQIVND (reference sequence). The DNA for the CDR3 is TGTGCCAGTAGTATACCATCCGGGGGGCGCTGGTCTGGAAACACCATATATTTT. Protein product: CASSIPSGGRWSGNTIYF. Variable domain in full (rest from reference TRBV19 and TRBJ1-3): DGGITQSPKYLFRKEGQNVTLSCEQNLNHDAMYWYRQDPGQGLRLIYYSQIVNDFQKGDIAEGYSVSREKKESFPLTVTSAQKNPTAFYLCASSIPSGGRWSGNTIYFGEGSWLTVV.

This clone was picked up a small number of times. The gene calls are TRBV2 and TRBJ1-2, with TRBD1 identical over 7 bases. Germline values: CDR1 SNHLY, CDR2 FYNNEI. The CDR3 extends over 14 amino acids. The J segment lost 2 bases and the V segment lost 6 bases, leaving 6 bases of the junction unmatched. In DNA form, the CDR3 reads TGTGCCAGCAGAAGTAGACAGGGAAACTATGGCTACACCTTC. This translates into CASRSRQGNYGYTF.

Here the CDR3 DNA reads TGTGCCAGCAGCTTAGCGGTTAGCGGGAGGGGGGCCACGTACGAGCAGTACTTC. This gives the protein CASSLAVSGRGATYEQYF. The V call is TRBV7-6, the J call TRBJ2-7, with TRBD2 matching over 11 bases. The V and J ends lost 0 bases and 4 bases, in that order; junction bases with no gene match: 11. CDR1 and CDR2 from the germline V gene are SGHVS and FNYEAQ. The CDR3 has 18 residues.

The chain couples TRBV3-1 (or the pseudogene TRBV3-2) to TRBJ1-2; TRBD1 aligns across 7 bases. This CDR3 is built from 13 residues. Looked up from germline, CDR1 is LGHDT and CDR2 is YNNKEL (reference sequence). The V and J ends lost 2 bases and 7 bases, in that order; junction bases with no gene match: 4. The CDR3 is CASSQSPGGGYTF. The CDR3 nucleotides read TGTGCCAGCAGCCAATCGCCAGGGGGTGGCTACACCTTC.

Concerning this clone: Germline and junction disagree at one end, which may indicate a read error. V is TRBV5-1 and J is TRBJ2-7; TRBD1 agrees at 10 bases. Germline V CDR1 and CDR2: SGHRS, YFSETQ. CDR3 length: 13 amino acids. This CDR3 is CASNLDRGDEQYF. DNA for the CDR3: TGCGCCAGCAACTTGGACAGGGGGGACGAGCAGTACTTC.

The V gene is TRBV25-1, the J gene TRBJ1-2; D not certain. The CDR3 has 14 residues. V gave up 2 bases and J gave up 4 bases, with 11 bases separating them. Germline CDR1 is MGHDK and CDR2 is SYGVNS. This CDR3 reads CASSERGMVYGYTF. For the CDR3, the DNA is TGTGCCAGCAGTGAACGGGGTATGGTCTATGGCTACACCTTC.

The chain employs TRBV6-2 or TRBV6-3 and TRBJ1-2; no definite D call. This CDR3 spans 15 amino acids. V was cut by 0 bases and J by 7 bases, with 15 bases left in between. CDR1 is MNHEY and CDR2 is SVGEGT in the germline V gene. CDR3 in amino acids: CASSYSGGGGSGYTF. The DNA of the CDR3 is TGTGCCAGCAGTTACTCAGGCGGCGGAGGCAGTGGCTACACCTTC.

The sample holds a few counts of this clone. V and J are TRBV19 and TRBJ1-2, with 10 bases identical to TRBD1. The J segment lost 2 bases and the V segment lost 7 bases, leaving 13 bases of the junction unmatched. The V gene's germline CDR1 is LNHDA and CDR2 SQIVND (reference sequence). CDR3 length: 17 amino acids. The chain's CDR3 is CASTPTGTGVKNYGYTF. CDR3 nucleotides: TGTGCCAGTACCCCGACCGGGACAGGGGTAAAGAACTATGGCTACACCTTC.

V usage is TRBV2 and J usage is TRBJ2-4; 11 bases align to TRBD1. Germline-derived CDR1 and CDR2 are SNHLY and FYNNEI. The V gene end was trimmed by 6 bases and the J gene end by 4 bases; junction bases not matched to a gene: 2. The CDR3 totals 14 residues. As DNA, the CDR3 is TGTGCCAGCAGAGGGACAGGGGGAAAAAACATTCAGTACTTC. Its protein product is CASRGTGGKNIQYF.

This sequence joins TRBV10-2 and TRBJ1-2; 8 bases are a match to TRBD1. The ends lost 8 bases at V and 4 bases at J; junction bases unmatched: 12. The V gene's germline CDR1 is WSHSY and CDR2 SAAADI. The CDR3 loop spans 15 amino acids. The CDR3, as DNA: TGCGCCAGCCGGCACACCGGGACAGGCCTCTATGGCTACACCTTC. It codes for CASRHTGTGLYGYTF.

This clone turned up a few times. V and J are TRBV5-4 and TRBJ1-3; the D gene is possibly TRBD1 (6 bases). V was shortened by 3 bases and J by 0 bases, with 13 bases between the two germline ends. The germline gives CDR1 SGHNT, CDR2 YYREEE (reference sequence). This CDR3 has 16 amino acids. The DNA of the CDR3 is TGTGCCAGCAGCTCCTCCGGGACATACTCTGGAAACACCATATATTTT. It encodes CASSSSGTYSGNTIYF.

The rearrangement uses TRBV5-8 and TRBJ2-7, with 7 bases matching TRBD2. Trimming took 1 base from V and 3 from J; bases not matched to a gene: 7. Germline CDR1 reads SGHTS; CDR2 reads YDEGEE. The CDR3 sequence is 15 residues long. This CDR3 is CASSLQQGGFYEQYF. As DNA, the CDR3 is TGTGCCAGCAGCTTGCAGCAGGGAGGGTTCTACGAGCAGTACTTC.

The chain is built from TRBV30 and TRBJ1-5; D might be TRBD1 (5 bases). With 5 bases removed from V and 2 bases from J, the gap between germline ends came to 10 bases. This CDR3 contains 13 residues. CDR1 is GTSNPN and CDR2 is SVGIG in the germline V gene (reference sequence). In DNA form, the CDR3 reads TGTGCCTGGTCGGGCAGGGGCAATCAGCCCCAGCATTTT. The encoded protein is CAWSGRGNQPQHF.

This clone was counted a few times. CDR3 nucleotides: TGTGCCAGTAGTGTAGCGGGGGGGGCAGATACGCAGTATTTT. Translation gives CASSVAGGADTQYF. The rearrangement links TRBV19 to TRBJ2-3; 11 positions agree with TRBD2. The CDR3 runs to 14 residues. Losses at the gene ends were 5 bases for V and 4 bases for J; bases not matched to a gene: 2. The germline gives CDR1 LNHDA, CDR2 SQIVND (reference sequence).

This chain connects TRBV2 to TRBJ1-2; 8 bases align to TRBD1. The CDR3 length is 15 residues. Trimming at V came to 4 bases and at J to 2 bases, leaving 6 bases not matched to a gene. The germline V gene encodes CDR1 SNHLY and CDR2 FYNNEI. CDR3 in DNA: TGTGCCAGCAGTGGGGACAGGTCGGGGAACTATGGCTACACCTTC. It specifies CASSGDRSGNYGYTF.

The CDR3: CAWATGLNSPLHF. The CDR3 DNA reads TGTGCCTGGGCGACAGGACTGAATTCACCCCTCCACTTT. The chain employs TRBV30 and TRBJ1-6; D might be TRBD1 (6 bases). Looked up from germline, CDR1 is GTSNPN and CDR2 is SVGIG (reference sequence). V was cut by 5 bases and J by 7 bases, with 12 bases left in between. The CDR3 loop spans 13 amino acids.

The V call is TRBV11-2, the J call TRBJ2-3; TRBD2 agrees at 10 bases. V was pared by 3 bases and J by 5 bases, with 5 bases of the junction left unmatched. The CDR3 sequence is 15 residues long. Germline V CDR1 and CDR2: SGHAT, FQNNGV. This CDR3 reads CASSLQRGGQDTQYF. For the CDR3, the DNA is TGTGCCAGCAGCTTGCAGCGGGGGGGCCAAGATACGCAGTATTTT.

Note on this clone: Additional DNA sequences in this sample encode the identical CDR3. The chain joins TRBV7-2 to TRBJ2-3, with 11 bases matching TRBD2. V shed 6 bases and J 4 bases; nucleotides not matched to a gene: 3. CDR3 length: 14 residues. Germline-derived CDR1 and CDR2 are SGHTA and FQGNSA. The CDR3 region is CASSLAGGADTQYF. The CDR3 coding sequence is TGTGCCAGCAGTCTAGCGGGAGGAGCAGATACGCAGTATTTT.

The chain recombines TRBV7-2 with TRBJ1-1; 8 positions match TRBD1. With V trimmed by 1 base and J by 1 base, 5 bases remained unmatched. Germline loops: CDR1 SGHTA, CDR2 FQGNSA. The CDR3 is 16 amino acids. The chain's CDR3 is CASSLGFGQGNTEAFF. The CDR3 nucleotides read TGTGCCAGCAGCTTAGGTTTCGGACAGGGGAACACTGAAGCTTTCTTT.